This entry lists 29 T cell receptor beta chains sequenced from one sample in a study of blood T cells in healthy people across ages. A J-beta primer mix and a sample-barcoded 5' primer were used in a second PCR of about 7 to 12 cycles. One entry per CDR3 protein results from TCRdb running MiXCR on the 5' RACE reads. The repertoire includes 1,500,000 or so distinct CDR3 sequences, about 42% of them detected once, and approximately 4% sits in the top ten. Sequenced input: blood. These TCRs come from a woman under 30 in good health.

The table lists this clonotype with a few counts. The rearrangement uses TRBV7-9 and TRBJ2-1, with D unresolved. In germline, CDR1 is SEHNR, CDR2 FQNEAQ (reference sequence). The CDR3 is 14 amino acids. V was cut by 1 base and J by 2 bases, with 6 bases left in between. DNA for the CDR3: TGTGCCAGCAGCTTAGAACACACCTACAATGAGCAGTTCTTC. Its translation: CASSLEHTYNEQFF.

The chain combines TRBV2 with TRBJ2-5, with D perhaps TRBD2 (5 bases). The J call may be incorrect, as the DNA end agrees better with TRBJ2-7. The length of the CDR3 is 15 residues. From germline, CDR1 is SNHLY and CDR2 FYNNEI. The CDR3 coding sequence is TGTGCCAGCAGCCTGAGGGTGTCGGGATTCTACGAGCAGTACTTC. Residues: CASSLRVSGFYEQYF.

V and J are TRBV6-5 and TRBJ1-2; D might be TRBD1 (5 bases). CDR3 size: 13 residues. Germline loops: CDR1 MNHEY, CDR2 SVGAGI. Between the trimmed V and J ends, which lost 5 bases and 3 bases, there was a span of 10 bases. CDR3 sequence reads: CASSDETDYGYTF. The CDR3 region has the DNA TGTGCCAGCAGTGACGAGACAGACTATGGCTACACCTTC.

V gene TRBV12-3 or TRBV12-4 combines with J gene TRBJ2-7, with D unresolved. Trimming took off 4 bases at V and 2 bases at J, with 9 bases between the two ends. CDR3 length equals 13 residues. CDR3 region: CASSSESTYEQYF. CDR3 sequence (DNA): TGTGCCAGCAGTTCGGAATCCACCTACGAGCAGTACTTC.

This rearrangement joins TRBV6-1 to TRBJ2-5; a weak D match, TRBD1 (6 bases). The J call may not be correct, given that the DNA end is closer to TRBJ2-1. The CDR3 has 13 amino acids. Germline V gene data show CDR1 as MNHNS and CDR2 as SASEGT. CDR3 amino acids: CARIMNREETQFF. CDR3 coding DNA: TGTGCCAGAATCATGAACAGGGAAGAGACCCAGTTCTTC.

This clonotype was recorded once. The chain uses TRBV13 and TRBJ1-6, with 9 bases matching TRBD1. V shed 9 bases, J shed 7 bases, and the junction held 10 bases outside the gene matches. In germline, CDR1 is PRHDT, CDR2 FYEKMQ (reference sequence). This CDR3 contains 15 residues. The CDR3 DNA reads as TGTGCCAGTAAAACAGGGGGCTCTAGAAATTCACCCCTCCACTTT. This translates into CASKTGGSRNSPLHF.

Written as DNA, the CDR3 is TGCAGTGCTCAAAGGACTATGGCAGTGGGCGAGCAGTACTTC. Translation gives CSAQRTMAVGEQYF. This chain links TRBV20-1 with TRBJ2-7, with D possibly matching TRBD2 (6 bases). Germline V lookup: CDR1 DFQATT, CDR2 SNEGSKA (reference sequence). CDR3 length: 14 residues. V dropped 5 bases and J dropped 6 bases, with 20 bases sitting between them.

This clonotype was recorded many times. V and J are TRBV12-3 or TRBV12-4 and TRBJ2-2, with D hard to call. Trimming shortened V by 6 bases and J by 5 bases, and 10 bases separated the two germline ends. The CDR3 is 13 residues long. CDR3 protein: CASRSQETGELFF. CDR3 nucleotides: TGTGCCAGCAGGTCTCAGGAGACCGGGGAGCTGTTTTTT.

The chain employs TRBV6-5 and TRBJ2-1, with 8 positions matching TRBD2. Trimming cost V 6 bases and J 2 bases; bases outside gene matches: 6. Germline-derived CDR1 and CDR2 are MNHEY and SVGAGI. The CDR3 runs 15 residues. CDR3 region: CASRRTAGAYNEQFF. Written as DNA, the CDR3 is TGTGCCAGCAGACGGACAGCGGGGGCCTACAATGAGCAGTTCTTC.

The chain carries TRBV6-2 or TRBV6-3 and TRBJ2-4; 8 nucleotides agree with TRBD2. The J call is in doubt because the DNA end fits TRBJ2-7 better. The CDR3 is 14 residues long. The germline CDR1 and CDR2 sequences are MNHEY and SVGEGT. The CDR3 DNA follows: TGTGCCAGCTGCCGGGGGGGCGAAGTCTACGAGCAGTACTTC. The encoded protein is CASCRGGEVYEQYF.

This clonotype was observed a few times. The chain carries TRBV15 and TRBJ1-5; no reliable D call. Looked up from germline, CDR1 is LNHNV and CDR2 is YYDKDF (reference sequence). This CDR3 spans 13 amino acids. Trimming removed 7 bases from V and 0 bases from J, with 7 bases in between. CDR3 DNA: TGTGCCACCACTCGGGGTAGCAATCAGCCCCAGCATTTT. This codes for CATTRGSNQPQHF.

This clonotype was detected once. The J gene is TRBJ1-2, the V gene TRBV15, with D possibly TRBD1 on 6 matching bases. Germline CDR1 and CDR2: LNHNV and YYDKDF (reference sequence). The V end was cut by 3 bases, the J end by 5 bases, with 13 bases between. The CDR3 consists of 14 residues. As DNA, the CDR3 is TGTGCCACCAGCAGTGAAACAGGGCGGTATGGCTACACCTTC. Translation gives CATSSETGRYGYTF.

On this clonotype itself: A much larger clone differs from this one at a single base, so this may be a read error. The genes are TRBV27 and TRBJ2-4, with D unclear. With the DNA end fitting TRBJ2-7 better, the J assignment may be wrong. The germline V gene has CDR1 MNHEY and CDR2 SMNVEV (reference sequence). This CDR3 is built from 14 residues. CDR3 in DNA: TGTGCCAGCAGTTTTAGTTACTCGAACGACGAGCAGTACTTC. This sequence encodes CASSFSYSNDEQYF.

This clonotype was seen more than once but under ten times. The chain is built from TRBV29-1 and TRBJ2-1; TRBD2 matches at 13 bases. The CDR3 totals 14 residues. Per germline, CDR1 SQVTM and CDR2 ANQGSEA. V trimming: 4 bases; J trimming: 6 bases; junction bases outside the gene matches: 3. Here the CDR3 DNA reads TGCAGCGTTGGGACTAGCGGGAGACCCAATGAGCAGTTCTTC. Protein sequence: CSVGTSGRPNEQFF.

This clonotype was recorded a few times. V is TRBV7-3 and J is TRBJ1-1; TRBD1 is a possible D gene (5 bases). The CDR3 totals 13 residues. CDR1 and CDR2 (germline): SGHTA, FQGTGA. V gave up 0 bases and J gave up 8 bases, with 10 bases separating them. CDR3 in amino acids: CASSLTPREEAFF. The CDR3 DNA follows: TGTGCCAGCAGCTTAACGCCCAGGGAAGAAGCTTTCTTT. The whole variable domain, filled in from reference TRBV7-3 and TRBJ1-1, reads GAGVSQTPSNKVTEKGKYVELRCDPISGHTALYWYRQSLGQGPEFLIYFQGTGAADDSGLPNDRFFAVRPEGSVSTLKIQRTERGDSAVYLCASSLTPREEAFFGQGTRLTVV.

This clonotype has more than one count but fewer than ten. This chain joins TRBV12-3 or TRBV12-4 and TRBJ1-1; no definite D call. V lost 3 bases and J 1 base, leaving 9 bases between the germline ends. The CDR3 covers 14 residues. The CDR3, as DNA: TGTGCCAGCAGTTTGGAGGGCTCGAACACTGAAGCTTTCTTT. Amino acids: CASSLEGSNTEAFF.

The J gene is TRBJ1-4, the V gene TRBV20-1; D is unclear. This CDR3 region has 14 residues. Germline V lookup: CDR1 DFQATT, CDR2 SNEGSKA (reference sequence). V lost 3 bases to trimming and J lost 5 bases, with 13 bases between them. CDR3 protein: CSASLIGGNEKLFF. The CDR3 region has the DNA TGCAGTGCTAGCCTCATAGGCGGAAATGAAAAACTGTTTTTT.

This clonotype has just a few counts. The chain employs TRBV7-9 and TRBJ2-7; weak D call: TRBD2 (6 bases). The germline CDR1 and CDR2 sequences are SEHNR and FQNEAQ (reference sequence). The CDR3 has 15 amino acids. Trimming stripped 4 bases from V and 2 bases from J, with 15 bases between. The CDR3 region is CASSSSGTEAYEQYF. CDR3 DNA sequence: TGTGCCAGCAGCTCATCCGGGACTGAGGCCTACGAGCAGTACTTC.

The chain employs TRBV19 and TRBJ2-1; D is ambiguous. The V gene lost 1 base and the J gene lost 4 bases, with 5 bases spanning the gap. Germline assignment: CDR1 LNHDA and CDR2 SQIVND (reference sequence). There are 13 residues in the CDR3. The CDR3 protein is CASSIAPYNEQFF. DNA for the CDR3: TGTGCCAGTAGTATAGCCCCTTACAATGAGCAGTTCTTC.

This clonotype was seen more than once but under ten times. The chain recombines TRBV7-9 with TRBJ1-1, with a weak D call TRBD1 (5 bases). This CDR3 has 12 amino acids. V was clipped by 5 bases and J by 8 bases, with 12 bases between them. Germline V gives CDR1 SEHNR, CDR2 FQNEAQ (reference sequence). CDR3 sequence: CASSLGGLEAFF. The CDR3 DNA follows: TGTGCCAGCAGCCTCGGGGGGTTGGAAGCTTTCTTT.

This clonotype was observed a few times. The gene calls are TRBV27 and TRBJ2-4; the D gene is possibly TRBD1 (5 bases). Between the trimmed V and J ends, which lost 0 bases and 1 base, there was a span of 10 bases. Per germline, CDR1 MNHEY and CDR2 SMNVEV (reference sequence). The CDR3 is made up of 16 amino acids. The CDR3 here is CASSLSGSGAKNIQYF. The CDR3 region has the DNA TGTGCCAGCAGTTTATCAGGGTCAGGGGCCAAAAACATTCAGTACTTC.

This sequence joins TRBV7-2 and TRBJ2-4; 8 bases align to TRBD1. V lost 1 base, J lost 13 bases, and 9 bases stayed unmatched. Germline CDR1 reads SGHTA; CDR2 reads FQGNSA. CDR3 length: 14 amino acids. The CDR3 nucleotides read TGTGCCAGCAGCTTAGGGCCAGGGGGCATTGAGCAGTACTTC. Translating it yields CASSLGPGGIEQYF.

The V gene is TRBV11-2, the J gene TRBJ2-3; TRBD2 matches at 7 bases. With V trimmed by 5 bases and J by 6 bases, 5 bases remained unmatched. Germline CDR1 and CDR2: SGHAT and FQNNGV. The CDR3 loop spans 13 amino acids. CDR3 sequence: CASSVTSLDTQYF. The CDR3, as DNA: TGTGCCAGCAGCGTGACTAGCCTTGATACGCAGTATTTT.

The chain links TRBV5-1 to TRBJ2-1; TRBD1 matches 10 bases. CDR1 and CDR2 (germline): SGHRS, YFSETQ. The V segment lost 0 bases and the J segment 1 base; nucleotides outside the gene matches: 10. The CDR3 has 19 amino acids. DNA for the CDR3: TGCGCCAGCAGCTTGGGAGCCGGGACAGGGGACTTTTCCTACAATGAGCAGTTCTTC. Translating gives CASSLGAGTGDFSYNEQFF.

CDR3 in amino acids: CASSLYRTALPADRSYEQYF. CDR3 sequence (DNA): TGTGCCAGCAGCTTATACCGGACAGCCCTACCAGCGGACCGCTCCTACGAGCAGTACTTC. The rearrangement uses TRBV7-2 and TRBJ2-7; the D gene is possibly TRBD1 (6 bases). The CDR3 covers 20 residues. The germline CDR1 and CDR2 sequences are SGHTA and FQGNSA. V was cut by 2 bases and J by 0 bases, with 26 bases left in between.

This clonotype was recorded a few times. The V and J genes are TRBV12-3 or TRBV12-4 and TRBJ2-7; no clear D. V lost 5 bases and J 2 bases, leaving 10 bases between the germline ends. The length of the CDR3 is 13 residues. CDR3 bases: TGTGCCAGCAGTCACCCCGACACCTACGAGCAGTACTTC. Its protein is CASSHPDTYEQYF.

In this sample, this clonotype turned up many times. The chain recombines TRBV12-3 or TRBV12-4 with TRBJ2-7; D unclear. V gave up 6 bases and J gave up 0 bases, with 12 bases separating them. The CDR3 has 14 amino acids. CDR3 sequence reads: CASSVTVSSYEQYF. CDR3 sequence (DNA): TGTGCCAGCAGCGTAACAGTGAGCTCCTACGAGCAGTACTTC.

The chain recombines TRBV5-1 with TRBJ2-5; unclear D gene. The germline V and J ends were trimmed by 1 base and 0 bases, with 7 bases remaining between them. This CDR3 contains 14 residues. In germline, CDR1 is SGHRS, CDR2 YFSETQ. This CDR3 is CASSLSPHQETQYF. DNA of the CDR3: TGCGCCAGCAGCTTGTCCCCCCACCAAGAGACCCAGTACTTC.

The chain employs TRBV20-1 and TRBJ2-7; D unclear. The CDR3 consists of 13 residues. The germline gives CDR1 DFQATT, CDR2 SNEGSKA (reference sequence). Trimming pared 6 bases from V and 5 bases from J, leaving 17 bases between. Written as DNA, the CDR3 is TGCAGTGCCCGACTGGGCCCTTACGACGAGCAGTACTTC. Its protein product is CSARLGPYDEQYF.